The present TCR beta chain was sequenced within a study of low-dose radiotherapy and immunotherapy resistance in tumors. Study summary: Each two-week cycle included intravenous cyclophosphamide 200 mg/m2, given one day before radiation and immunotherapy.

Gene-specific TRAV and TRBV primers were used for first-strand cDNA, covering alpha and beta chains. With a V-primer adapter and a constant-region primer, TCRs were amplified for 20 PCR cycles. TCRdb ran MiXCR on the reads and lists one entry per CDR3 protein. Seen here are 30,000 to 50,000 distinct CDR3 sequences, roughly 28% observed once, and the top ten hold about 3.7%. The sample's time point: before trial treatment. This clonotype was recorded a few times. A single base is all that separates this from a far larger clone, so a read error is likely. Between the trimmed V and J ends, which lost 8 bases and 10 bases, there was a span of 24 bases. The V gene's germline CDR1 is MDHEN and CDR2 SYDVKM. The CDR3 spans 15 residues.

Here the sequenced sample was PBMCs, taken before treatment. The receptor was derived from a male donor with gallbladder cancer. The J gene is TRBJ2-1, the V gene TRBV28; D gene ambiguous. The CDR3 sequence is CASPTVGSSSYEQFF. CDR3 DNA sequence: TGTGCCAGCCCGACCGTGGGCAGTAGCTCCTACGAGCAGTTCTTC.